The clone carrying this T cell receptor (beta chain) came up once. The antigen is not known. This sample stems from a study of T cell responses to AZD1222 COVID-19 vaccine. The wider study: Some second doses came at about 4 weeks and others at about 12 weeks; these were pooled.

Overall study findings and caveats: White British donors predominated, females outnumbered males, and clonal diversity was possibly underestimated. No day 14 peak samples; only post-peak repertoires were characterized.

TCRdb keeps only in-frame clones here, not all; method: immunoSEQ multiplex PCR. The data hold some 110,000 clones, with 85% to 90% observed a single time. The V gene's germline CDR1 is LNHDA and CDR2 SQIVND (reference sequence). V shed 5 bases, J shed 3 bases, and the junction held 17 bases outside the gene matches. The CDR3 contains 18 residues. This TCR derives from an adult in good health. Sequenced material: peripheral blood, taken on day 0 of AZD1222 vaccination. The chain couples TRBV19 to TRBJ2-5, with 8 nucleotides matching TRBD2. The CDR3 DNA follows: TGTGCCAGTAGTCCCCTGCCCCACGGGAGGGCCGTAAAAGAGACCCAGTACTTC. Its translation is CASSPLPHGRAVKETQYF. Full variable domain (rest looked up from reference TRBV19 and TRBJ2-5): DGGITQSPKYLFRKEGQNVTLSCEQNLNHDAMYWYRQDPGQGLRLIYYSQIVNDFQKGDIAEGYSVSREKKESFPLTVTSAQKNPTAFYLCASSPLPHGRAVKETQYFGPGTRLLVL.